Reported below is one T cell receptor (beta chain). This sample stems from a study of blood T cell repertoires in COVID-19. Overall study: Samples of COVID-19 (acute and convalescent) were obtained from the United States, Italy and Spain. T cells, B-cell-depleted T cells, or PBMCs provided the cDNA or gDNA that served as material.

Authors' data handling: Amplification of reference gene primers was used by the study to estimate nucleated cell counts. The table came from immunoSEQ multiplex PCR; TCRdb's copy has only in-frame clones and leaves some out. That table is the source of V, J and clone size, and D and trimming were worked out from the DNA. The sample has more than 100,000 clones, approximately 83% seen once; the top ten hold about a sixth. The CDR3 is made up of 16 amino acids. Germline V gene lookup returns CDR1 SGHTA and CDR2 FQGTGA. V trimming: 5 bases; J trimming: 1 base; junction bases outside the gene matches: 5.

This chain links TRBV7-3 with TRBJ2-2, with TRBD1 matching 9 bases. The specimen sequenced was peripheral blood. The sequence was collected from a woman aged 50 to 65 with acute or convalescent COVID-19. The CDR3 coding sequence is TGTGCCAGCAGCGGGGACAGGGCCTGGAACACCGGGGAGCTGTTTTTT. It is translated as CASSGDRAWNTGELFF. The variable domain in full, with the rest retrieved from reference TRBV7-3 and TRBJ2-2, is GAGVSQTPSNKVTEKGKYVELRCDPISGHTALYWYRQSLGQGPEFLIYFQGTGAADDSGLPNDRFFAVRPEGSVSTLKIQRTERGDSAVYLCASSGDRAWNTGELFFGEGSRLTVL.